This record looks at one TCR beta chain sequence and its context. Its antigen is currently unknown. Following RNA extraction, reverse transcription yielded cDNA that acted as the sequencing template. Data came from immunoSEQ multiplex PCR; TCRdb stores just in-frame clones and leaves some out. This sample has about 190,000 clones, with around three fifths found just once. These data belong to a study of CD8+ T cells in alopecia areata. The CDR3 totals 14 residues. V lost 5 bases, J lost 1 base, and 12 bases lay in between. Germline lookup yields CDR1 SGHTA and CDR2 FQGNSA. Whole-study findings and limits: On tofacitinib, scalp and blood still held many of the expanded lesional clones.

Documented treatment: oral pan-JAK inhibitor, 5-10 mg twice daily. The specimen comprised CD4+ T cells sorted from blood, sampled at week 24, from a patient treated with tofacitinib. The chain uses TRBV7-2 and TRBJ2-7, with TRBD2 as a possible D gene (5 bases). This clonotype originated in a human donor with alopecia areata. The CDR3 reads CASSEGTPSYEQYF. CDR3 DNA: TGTGCCAGCAGCGAGGGAACACCTTCCTACGAGCAGTACTTC.